This T cell receptor (beta chain) is drawn from a study of CD8 T cells in Susac syndrome. Germline assignment: CDR1 SGHVS and CDR2 FNYEAQ. Trimming cost V 1 base and J 2 bases, with 13 bases left between them. The CDR3 spans 16 residues. Sequencing of TCR beta covered CD8+ and CD4+ T cells obtained from blood. TEMRA cells were enriched by FACS, and CD4+ and CD8+ T cells were negatively isolated. With random hexamers, about 0.45 to 1 ug RNA was reverse transcribed. The CDR3 of TCR beta was amplified by immunoSEQ multiplex PCR across 54 Vbeta and 13 Jbeta. MiXCR, applied by TCRdb to the immunoSEQ multiplex PCR reads, yields one record per CDR3 protein. The sample consists of a few hundred thousand distinct CDR3 sequences, 95% of them appearing once.

Sequences were obtained from CD4+ T cells from PBMCs. The sequence derives from a human donor with multiple sclerosis. This rearrangement joins TRBV7-6 to TRBJ2-3; D might be TRBD2 (6 bases). CDR3 amino acids: CASSLGASAITDTQYF. Written as DNA, the CDR3 is TGTGCCAGCAGCTTAGGGGCTAGCGCAATCACAGATACGCAGTATTTT.